The 15 T cell receptor beta chains reported below all come from one sample, sequenced in a study of cytotoxic CD8 clonotypes in ibrutinib-treated CLL. This table comes from immunoSEQ multiplex PCR, and its TCRdb copy is limited to in-frame clones, with some not included. Altogether fewer than 400,000 clones are present, over 60% being singletons, with the ten largest covering roughly 6.3%. Specimen: PBMCs, collected after 36 months of ibrutinib treatment. The receptors here all came from a human donor with chronic lymphocytic leukemia.

This chain connects TRBV28 to TRBJ2-3, with D unresolved. The CDR3 runs to 14 residues. V lost 1 base and J 2 bases, leaving 7 bases between the germline ends. Germline values: CDR1 MDHEN, CDR2 SYDVKM. CDR3: CASSLFLITDTQYF. CDR3 nucleotide sequence: TGTGCCAGCAGTTTATTCCTAATCACAGATACGCAGTATTTT.

This clone was seen a handful of times. The chain is built from TRBV2 and TRBJ2-1, with D hard to call. This CDR3 comprises 13 residues. The V gene's germline CDR1 is SNHLY and CDR2 FYNNEI. The V end was cut by 8 bases, the J end by 6 bases, with 14 bases between. CDR3 nucleotide sequence: TGTGCCAGCGGAGACGGACGATCCAATGAGCAGTTCTTC. Its translation: CASGDGRSNEQFF. Together with reference TRBV2 and TRBJ2-1, the CDR3 gives the full variable domain: EPEVTQTPSHQVTQMGQEVILRCVPISNHLYFYWYRQILGQKVEFLVSFYNNEISEKSEIFDDQFSVERPDGSNFTLKIRSTKLEDSAMYFCASGDGRSNEQFFGPGTRLTVL.

This sequence joins TRBV7-2 and TRBJ2-3; D gene ambiguous. Trimming took 3 bases from V and 1 from J, leaving 8 bases between them. This CDR3 is built from 14 residues. Germline V gene data show CDR1 as SGHTA and CDR2 as FQGNSA. The CDR3 DNA reads as TGTGCCAGCAGCTTTTTTAGAGGCACAGATACGCAGTATTTT. Amino acid sequence: CASSFFRGTDTQYF.

The chain links TRBV4-2 to TRBJ2-2; the match to TRBD2 covers 8 bases. J was trimmed by 7 bases and V by 1 base; bases with no gene match: 8. CDR1 is LGHNA and CDR2 is YNFKEQ in the germline V gene. This CDR3 contains 16 residues. Written as DNA, the CDR3 is TGTGCCAGCAGCCAAGGTCGGGGGGGCCCGGTCGGGGAGCTGTTTTTT. It encodes CASSQGRGGPVGELFF.

In its sample, this clone was seen a few times. V gene TRBV29-1 combines with J gene TRBJ1-2, with unresolved D. Trimming removed 3 bases at V and 4 bases at J, with 9 bases between. Germline loops: CDR1 SQVTM, CDR2 ANQGSEA. The CDR3 extends over 12 amino acids. The CDR3 loop reads CSVEAELYGYTF. Here the CDR3 DNA reads TGCAGCGTTGAGGCAGAGCTCTATGGCTACACCTTC.

This chain joins TRBV29-1 and TRBJ1-2; the match to TRBD1 covers 7 bases. CDR1 and CDR2 (germline): SQVTM, ANQGSEA. The CDR3 covers 15 residues. Unmatched junction bases numbered 15, after V lost 3 bases and J lost 8 bases. The CDR3 here is CSVDAAGTALAGYTF. The CDR3 nucleotides read TGCAGCGTTGACGCTGCCGGGACAGCCTTGGCAGGCTACACCTTC.

The J gene is TRBJ2-3, the V gene TRBV4-1; 7 bases map to TRBD1. This CDR3 comprises 16 residues. Germline CDR1 is MGHRA and CDR2 is YSYEKL. V trimming: 1 base; J trimming: 2 bases; junction bases outside the gene matches: 6. The CDR3 spells CASSQGGGLYTDTQYF. Written as DNA, the CDR3 is TGCGCCAGCAGCCAAGGAGGGGGCCTATACACAGATACGCAGTATTTT.

V usage is TRBV2 and J usage is TRBJ2-2, with D unresolved. Germline V gives CDR1 SNHLY, CDR2 FYNNEI. The CDR3 covers 14 residues. The V and J ends lost 3 bases and 4 bases respectively, with 9 bases between them. CDR3 protein: CASSEVRSTGELFF. Written as DNA, the CDR3 is TGTGCCAGCAGTGAGGTCCGCAGCACCGGGGAGCTGTTTTTT.

The V call is TRBV5-1, the J call TRBJ2-5, with 7 bases fitting TRBD1. The CDR3 length is 14 residues. Germline loops: CDR1 SGHRS, CDR2 YFSETQ. V lost 6 bases to trimming and J lost 5 bases; unmatched junction nucleotides: 10. In DNA, the CDR3 is TGCGCCAGCACCCGGGACAGTGGAGAGGAGACCCAGTACTTC. As protein: CASTRDSGEETQYF.

The sample holds one count of this clone. The chain carries TRBV5-6 and TRBJ2-2; the D is unclear. With 0 bases removed from V and 4 bases from J, the gap between germline ends came to 19 bases. Germline V gene sequence: CDR1 SGHDT, CDR2 YYEEEE. This CDR3 region has 18 residues. CDR3 in DNA: TGTGCCAGCAGCTTGGCGATAGTAGCAGAATGGTCCACCGGGGAGCTGTTTTTT. This sequence encodes CASSLAIVAEWSTGELFF.

The chain employs TRBV10-3 and TRBJ2-1; 12 bases fit TRBD2. Looked up from germline, CDR1 is ENHRY and CDR2 is SYGVKD. V dropped 10 bases and J dropped 2; count of bases not matched to a gene: 12. The CDR3 length is 17 residues. CDR3 in DNA: TGTGCCAGCAGCCCGGGACTAGCGGGTTACGCCTACAATGAGCAGTTCTTC. Its protein is CASSPGLAGYAYNEQFF.

The V and J genes are TRBV12-5 and TRBJ1-6; D is ambiguous. V lost 2 bases to trimming and J lost 10 bases, with 12 bases between them. CDR3 length: 14 residues. Germline V gene sequence: CDR1 LGHNT, CDR2 FRNRAP. Written as DNA, the CDR3 is TGTGCTAGTGGTTTGTTGAACGCATACTCACCCCTCCACTTT. This sequence encodes CASGLLNAYSPLHF.

This clone was detected a few times. The CDR3 is CAITSYEAQYF. The CDR3 coding sequence is TGTGCCATCACAAGTTACGAGGCCCAGTACTTC. The chain joins TRBV28 to TRBJ2-5; D gene uncertain. Germline loops: CDR1 MDHEN, CDR2 SYDVKM. V was clipped by 10 bases and J by 9 bases, with 15 bases between them. The CDR3 has 11 amino acids.

The chain links TRBV13 to TRBJ2-1; D may be TRBD2 (5 bases). Trimming cost V 4 bases and J 10 bases, with 11 bases left between them. From germline, CDR1 is PRHDT and CDR2 FYEKMQ (reference sequence). The CDR3 extends over 12 amino acids. CDR3 DNA: TGTGCCAGCAGCTCCCCGGGAATAGAGCAGTTCTTC. Translation: CASSSPGIEQFF.

The chain employs TRBV7-8 and TRBJ2-7; possible D gene TRBD1, 6 bases. Looked up from germline, CDR1 is SGHVS and CDR2 is FQNEAQ. This CDR3 spans 15 amino acids. Trimming shortened V by 1 base and J by 7 bases, and 17 bases separated the two germline ends. For the CDR3, the DNA is TGTGCCAGCAGCTTAGTCCCAGGGGATCCGTTTGAGCAGTACTTC. Translated, it gives CASSLVPGDPFEQYF. Supplemented by reference TRBV7-8 and TRBJ2-7, the full variable domain reads GAGVSQSPRYKVAKRGQDVALRCDPISGHVSLFWYQQALGQGPEFLTYFQNEAQLDKSGLPSDRFFAERPEGSVSTLKIQRTQQEDSAVYLCASSLVPGDPFEQYFGPGTRLTVT.